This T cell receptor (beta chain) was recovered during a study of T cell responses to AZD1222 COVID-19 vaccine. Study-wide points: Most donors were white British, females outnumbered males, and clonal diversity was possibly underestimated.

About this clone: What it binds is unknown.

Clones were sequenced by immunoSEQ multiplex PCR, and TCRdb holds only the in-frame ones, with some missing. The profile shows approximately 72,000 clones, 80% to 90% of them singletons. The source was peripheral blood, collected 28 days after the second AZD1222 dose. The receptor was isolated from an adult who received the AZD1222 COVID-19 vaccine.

The CDR3 DNA follows: TGTGCCACCAGCAGAGGACTAGCGGGAGGCGCGGCCCAGTACTTC. This translates into CATSRGLAGGAAQYF. V usage is TRBV15 and J usage is TRBJ2-5; 13 bases map to TRBD2. CDR1 is LNHNV, CDR2 YYDKDF, per germline (reference sequence). With 1 base clipped from V and 9 bases from J, the junction kept 5 bases outside the gene matches. This CDR3 is 15 amino acids long.